Below are 13 T cell receptor beta chains sequenced from a single sample in a study of T cells after posttransplantation cyclophosphamide (dated by TCRdb to the mid-2010s). Library creation used the immunoSEQ multiplex PCR assay. TCRdb's version of the immuneACCESS table is confined to in-frame rearrangements and falls short of the full clone set. An unresolved V gene accounts for under half of the shortfall where checked; the remainder is of unknown origin. This sample comprises 25,000 to 35,000 clones, approximately 90% of them detected only once. The leading ten clones occupy more than 12% of the sample. Sample: PBMCs. The source of these receptors is a woman aged 40 to 49 with a blood cancer, CMV-positive, and with a related stem cell donor.

This clone was recorded once. The chain carries TRBV11-3 and TRBJ2-7; possible D gene TRBD2, 5 bases. The germline V and J ends were trimmed by 5 bases and 5 bases, with 19 bases remaining between them. CDR1 and CDR2 (germline): SGHNT, YENEEA. The CDR3 length is 15 residues. Here the CDR3 DNA reads TGTGCCAGCAGCCCCCGCGGAGCGGCGCCCAACGAGCAGTACTTC. This sequence encodes CASSPRGAAPNEQYF. Filled out from reference TRBV11-3 and TRBJ2-7, the complete variable domain reads EAGVVQSPRYKIIEKKQPVAFWCNPISGHNTLYWYLQNLGQGPELLIRYENEEAVDDSQLPKDRFSAERLKGVDSTLKIQPAELGDSAVYLCASSPRGAAPNEQYFGPGTRLTVT.

The chain links TRBV6-1 to TRBJ2-7; 10 bases align to TRBD1. The J segment lost 4 bases and the V segment lost 6 bases, leaving 9 bases of the junction unmatched. The CDR3 covers 15 residues. CDR1 and CDR2 from the germline V gene are MNHNS and SASEGT. The CDR3 DNA follows: TGTGCCAGCAGGAGGGGACAGGGGCAGAGGTACGAGCAGTACTTC. It encodes CASRRGQGQRYEQYF.

The chain joins TRBV7-9 to TRBJ1-2; a possible D gene is TRBD1 (6 bases). The CDR3 contains 12 residues. The germline gives CDR1 SEHNR, CDR2 FQNEAQ (reference sequence). With 6 bases removed from V and 3 bases from J, the gap between germline ends came to 8 bases. DNA for the CDR3: TGTGCCAGCAGTAACAGGGACTATGGCTACACCTTC. Protein sequence: CASSNRDYGYTF.

With respect to this clone: Other DNA sequences within the sample encode an identical CDR3. The V and J genes are TRBV5-1 and TRBJ2-7; 8 bases align to TRBD1. The CDR3 consists of 14 residues. Losses at the gene ends were 0 bases for V and 1 base for J; bases not matched to a gene: 0. CDR1 and CDR2 from the germline V gene are SGHRS and YFSETQ. The CDR3 is CASSLGQGSYEQYF. CDR3 DNA sequence: TGCGCCAGCAGCTTGGGACAGGGGTCCTACGAGCAGTACTTC. The full variable domain, in which reference TRBV5-1 and TRBJ2-7 provide the parts outside the CDR3, is KAGVTQTPRYLIKTRGQQVTLSCSPISGHRSVSWYQQTPGQGLQFLFEYFSETQRNKGNFPGRFSGRQFSNSRSEMNVSTLELGDSALYLCASSLGQGSYEQYFGPGTRLTVT.

This clone was seen only a few times. The J gene is TRBJ1-1, the V gene TRBV11-2; no definite D call. Trimming removed 4 bases at V and 5 bases at J, with 8 bases between. CDR3 length: 12 amino acids. CDR1 is SGHAT, CDR2 FQNNGV, per germline. In nucleotides, the CDR3 is TGTGCCAGCAGCTATACGGGAACTGAAGCTTTCTTT. This translates into CASSYTGTEAFF.

The chain recombines TRBV15 with TRBJ1-3; a possible D gene is TRBD1 (6 bases). The CDR3 extends over 16 amino acids. Germline V gene data show CDR1 as LNHNV and CDR2 as YYDKDF (reference sequence). Trimming stripped 0 bases from V and 2 bases from J, with 11 bases between. The DNA of the CDR3 is TGTGCCACCAGCAGAGATCGAGCAGGGGCTGGAAACACCATATATTTT. Its translation: CATSRDRAGAGNTIYF.

The chain links TRBV10-3 to TRBJ2-1; 7 bases are shared with TRBD1. CDR3 length: 15 residues. Germline CDR1 reads ENHRY; CDR2 reads SYGVKD. Trimming cost V 3 bases and J 4 bases; bases outside gene matches: 6. The CDR3: CAISDPGTAYNEQFF. The CDR3, as DNA: TGTGCCATCAGTGACCCCGGGACAGCATACAATGAGCAGTTCTTC.

This clone was seen a few times. This chain connects TRBV4-1 to TRBJ1-4; maybe TRBD1 (6 bases). The ends were cut back, 4 bases at V and 6 bases at J, with 15 bases in the middle. CDR3 length: 15 residues. Germline V gene lookup returns CDR1 MGHRA and CDR2 YSYEKL. This CDR3 reads CASSRLQGYYEKLFF. CDR3 nucleotides: TGCGCCAGCAGCCGATTACAGGGTTACTATGAAAAACTGTTTTTT.

This chain joins TRBV27 and TRBJ1-6, with TRBD1 identical over 11 bases. J lost 4 bases, V lost 2 bases, and 4 bases had no gene match. The CDR3 has 17 residues. Germline V gene sequence: CDR1 MNHEY, CDR2 SMNVEV (reference sequence). The CDR3 loop reads CASSLRTGGAYNSPLHF. As DNA, the CDR3 is TGTGCCAGCAGTTTAAGGACAGGGGGCGCTTATAATTCACCCCTCCACTTT.

The chain links TRBV7-9 to TRBJ2-3, with 9 bases that match TRBD2. There are 16 residues in the CDR3. The ends lost 7 bases at V and 0 bases at J; junction bases unmatched: 8. CDR1 is SEHNR, CDR2 FQNEAQ, per germline (reference sequence). The CDR3 is CASIQTSGVSTDTQYF. The DNA of the CDR3 is TGTGCCAGCATCCAGACTAGCGGAGTAAGCACAGATACGCAGTATTTT. Variable domain in full (rest from reference TRBV7-9 and TRBJ2-3): DTGVSQNPRHKITKRGQNVTFRCDPISEHNRLYWYRQTLGQGPEFLTYFQNEAQLEKSRLLSDRFSAERPKGSFSTLEIQRTEQGDSAMYLCASIQTSGVSTDTQYFGPGTRLTVL.

The J gene is TRBJ2-7, the V gene TRBV29-1, with TRBD2 as a possible D gene (5 bases). The CDR3 extends over 12 amino acids. The germline V gene has CDR1 SQVTM and CDR2 ANQGSEA. V was clipped by 6 bases and J by 3 bases, with 12 bases between them. CDR3 DNA sequence: TGCAGCGTGGGCCCGGGGTACTACGAGCAGTACTTC. Residues: CSVGPGYYEQYF.

V usage is TRBV28 and J usage is TRBJ2-2, with 9 bases lining up with TRBD1. The CDR3 runs to 15 residues. The V segment lost 2 bases and the J segment 4 bases; nucleotides outside the gene matches: 2. Germline V gives CDR1 MDHEN, CDR2 SYDVKM. The CDR3 DNA sequence: TGTGCCAGCAGTTTACACAGGGGGCGCACCGGGGAGCTGTTTTTT. Translated: CASSLHRGRTGELFF.

This sequence joins TRBV7-3 and TRBJ2-5, with TRBD1 identical over 9 bases. The DNA end is more similar to TRBJ2-7, so the J call may be wrong. Germline V gene lookup returns CDR1 SGHTA and CDR2 FQGTGA. CDR3 length: 14 residues. The DNA of the CDR3 is TGTGCCAGCAGCCCCGGGACAGGGCTCTACGAGCAGTACTTC. Protein: CASSPGTGLYEQYF.